These 7 T cell receptor beta chains share one sample of origin, sequenced in a study of blood T cell repertoires in COVID-19. The data were produced by immunoSEQ multiplex PCR, yet TCRdb's version contains in-frame clones alone and is incomplete. The data contain 250,000 to 350,000 clones, roughly 89% of them singletons. The sample consisted of PBMCs or T cells enriched from blood (not recorded which). Receptor source: a woman aged 18-29 years with acute COVID-19.

This sequence joins TRBV7-9 and TRBJ1-1; 7 bases fit TRBD1. Germline V gene data show CDR1 as SEHNR and CDR2 as FQNEAQ (reference sequence). The CDR3 spans 15 residues. With 5 bases clipped from V and 6 bases from J, the junction kept 12 bases outside the gene matches. The CDR3 is CASSQNYRGWAEAFF. In DNA form, the CDR3 reads TGTGCCAGCAGCCAAAATTACAGGGGATGGGCTGAAGCTTTCTTT.

Here the CDR3 DNA reads TGTGCCAGCAGCGCGGGGGGCGGTGGCTACACCTTC. As protein: CASSAGGGGYTF. The V call is TRBV5-6, the J call TRBJ1-2; D is perhaps TRBD1 (6 bases). CDR1 is SGHDT and CDR2 is YYEEEE in the germline V gene. Trimming pared 4 bases from V and 7 bases from J, leaving 11 bases between. The CDR3 runs 12 residues.

The V and J genes are TRBV3-1 (or the pseudogene TRBV3-2) and TRBJ1-4; the match to TRBD1 covers 11 bases. CDR3 size: 16 residues. The V and J ends lost 4 bases and 8 bases, in that order; junction bases with no gene match: 9. Germline loops: CDR1 LGHDT, CDR2 YNNKEL (reference sequence). This chain's CDR3 is CASSLGTGGLGEKLFF. Here the CDR3 DNA reads TGTGCCAGCAGCCTCGGGACAGGGGGACTTGGCGAAAAACTGTTTTTT.

The V and J genes are TRBV5-1 and TRBJ2-2; D is undetermined. Germline CDR1 and CDR2: SGHRS and YFSETQ. This CDR3 comprises 15 residues. V lost 0 bases to trimming and J lost 2 bases, with 8 bases between them. The CDR3 nucleotides read TGCGCCAGCAGCTTGGGTCAGATTAACACCGGGGAGCTGTTTTTT. Translation: CASSLGQINTGELFF.

This clone was counted a few times. The V and J genes are TRBV5-1 and TRBJ1-6; the match to TRBD1 covers 10 bases. CDR1 is SGHRS and CDR2 is YFSETQ in the germline V gene. The CDR3 spans 15 residues. J gave up 9 bases and V 4 bases, and 7 bases lay outside the gene matches. In nucleotides, the CDR3 is TGCGCCAGCAGCGACCGGACAGGGGGGACTTCACCCCTCCACTTT. It yields the protein CASSDRTGGTSPLHF.

In this sample, this clone turned up once. CDR3: CASSEIGPSSGITDTQYF. CDR3 coding DNA: TGTGCCAGCAGTGAGATTGGGCCGTCTAGCGGGATCACAGATACGCAGTATTTT. The J gene is TRBJ2-3, the V gene TRBV2, with TRBD2 matching 9 bases. The CDR3 contains 18 residues. Germline CDR1 reads SNHLY; CDR2 reads FYNNEI. Unmatched junction bases numbered 12, after V lost 3 bases and J lost 2 bases.

The rearrangement joins TRBV7-6 to TRBJ2-1, with 10 positions matching TRBD2. CDR3 size: 15 residues. From germline, CDR1 is SGHVS and CDR2 FNYEAQ. Unmatched junction bases numbered 7, after V lost 2 bases and J lost 9 bases. CDR3 region: CASSLSGRVRGEQFF. Written as DNA, the CDR3 is TGTGCCAGCAGCTTAAGCGGGAGGGTTCGGGGTGAGCAGTTCTTC. The full variable domain, rest sourced from reference TRBV7-6 and TRBJ2-1, is GAGVSQSPRYKVTKRGQDVALRCDPISGHVSLYWYRQALGQGPEFLTYFNYEAQQDKSGLPNDRFSAERPEGSISTLTIQRTEQRDSAMYRCASSLSGRVRGEQFFGPGTRLTVL.